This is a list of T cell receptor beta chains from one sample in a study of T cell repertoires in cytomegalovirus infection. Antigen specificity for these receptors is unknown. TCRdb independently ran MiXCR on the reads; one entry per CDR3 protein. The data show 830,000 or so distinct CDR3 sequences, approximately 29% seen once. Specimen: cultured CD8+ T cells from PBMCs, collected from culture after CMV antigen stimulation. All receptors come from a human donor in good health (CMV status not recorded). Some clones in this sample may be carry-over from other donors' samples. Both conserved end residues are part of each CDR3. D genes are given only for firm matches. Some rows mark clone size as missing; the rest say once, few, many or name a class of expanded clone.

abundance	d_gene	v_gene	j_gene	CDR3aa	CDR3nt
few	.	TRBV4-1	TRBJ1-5	CASSSGGGKGQPQHF	TGCGCCAGCAGCTCGGGGGGAGGGAAGGGTCAGCCCCAGCATTTT
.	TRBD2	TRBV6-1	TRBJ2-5	CASSEGPSGGRTQYF	TGTGCCAGCAGTGAAGGGCCTAGCGGGGGTAGGACCCAGTACTTC
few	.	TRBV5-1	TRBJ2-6	CASSLAGSSGANVLTF	TGCGCCAGCAGCTTGGCCGGGAGCTCTGGGGCCAACGTCCTGACTTTC
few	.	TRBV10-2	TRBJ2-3	CASITGSDTQYF	TGCGCCAGCATTACAGGGTCAGATACGCAGTATTTT
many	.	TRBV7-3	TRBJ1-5	CASSRGPSSNQPQHF	TGTGCCAGCAGCCGAGGACCGTCTAGCAATCAGCCCCAGCATTTT
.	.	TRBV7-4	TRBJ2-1	CASSLEGRGEWNEQFF	TGTGCCAGCAGCTTAGAGGGTCGCGGGGAATGGAATGAGCAGTTCTTC
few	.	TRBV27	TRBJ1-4	CASSPRVDEKLFF	TGTGCCAGCAGTCCCCGGGTGGATGAAAAACTGTTTTTT
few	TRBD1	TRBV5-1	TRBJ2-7	CASSSGTGLGEQYF	TGCGCCAGCAGCTCCGGGACAGGCCTTGGCGAGCAGTACTTC
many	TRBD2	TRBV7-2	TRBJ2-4	CASSSQGPGGKENIQYF	TGTGCCAGCAGCTCACAAGGACCGGGGGGGAAAGAAAACATTCAGTACTTC
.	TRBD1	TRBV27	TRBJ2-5	CASSSQGSGETQYF	TGTGCCAGCAGTTCACAGGGGTCGGGGGAGACCCAGTACTTC
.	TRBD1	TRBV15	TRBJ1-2	CATSRDLGRGQGYTF	TGTGCCACCAGCAGAGATCTCGGCAGGGGGCAGGGCTACACCTTC
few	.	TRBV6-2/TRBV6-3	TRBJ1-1	CASSYSSFGGTEAFF	TGTGCCAGCAGTTATTCTTCCTTCGGTGGCACTGAAGCTTTCTTT
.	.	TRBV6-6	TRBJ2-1	CAAQNWGDLYNEQFF	TGTGCCGCCCAGAATTGGGGGGACCTTTACAATGAGCAGTTCTTC
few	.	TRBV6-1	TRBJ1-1	CASRTRVSEAFF	TGTGCCAGCAGGACAAGGGTTTCCGAAGCTTTCTTT
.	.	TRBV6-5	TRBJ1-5	CASSYAGDNQPQHF	TGTGCCAGCAGTTACGCAGGGGACAATCAGCCCCAGCATTTT
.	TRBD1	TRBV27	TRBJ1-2	CASREGAVGYTF	TGTGCCAGCAGGGAGGGGGCGGTCGGCTACACCTTC
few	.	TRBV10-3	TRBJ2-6	CATFSRGAGANVLTF	TGTGCCACTTTTAGCCGGGGCGCTGGGGCCAACGTCCTGACTTTC
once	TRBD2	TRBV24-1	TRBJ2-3	CATSDPTSGSTDTQYF	TGTGCCACCAGTGACCCTACTAGCGGGAGCACAGATACGCAGTATTTT
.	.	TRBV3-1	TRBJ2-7	CASSQETGWEQYF	TGTGCCAGCAGCCAAGAAACCGGGTGGGAGCAGTACTTC